This TCR beta chain was retrieved from a study of somatic mutations in cytotoxic T cells in rheumatoid arthritis. The healthy control group was made up of blood donors, who had a median age of about 54 years (range about 21-80) and were more than 45% female. Sequencing used immunoSEQ multiplex PCR; TCRdb keeps in-frame clones, though not all of them. The profile shows roughly 20,000 clones, roughly 72% of them singletons. The study, taken as a whole, reports: Rheumatoid arthritis patients were compared with age-matched healthy controls, and their CD8+ T-cell clonality did not differ significantly.

This clone has only one observation. What it binds is not known. Deletions cut 3 bases from V and 3 bases from J, with 15 bases between. The CDR3 contains 15 residues. Germline values: CDR1 MNHEY, CDR2 SMNVEV (reference sequence). The sequence derives from a man aged 60-69 years in good health. The sample was CD8+ T cells sorted from blood. The chain has TRBV27 and TRBJ2-7, with D possibly TRBD2 on 5 matching bases. The CDR3 here is CASSFSRNGNYEQYF. The CDR3 DNA sequence: TGTGCCAGCAGTTTCAGCCGGAACGGGAACTACGAGCAGTACTTC.